In its sample, the clone carrying this T cell receptor beta chain was seen a few times. For the second PCR, which ran for about 7 to 12 cycles, a sample-barcoded 5' primer and a J-beta primer mix were used. Using its own MiXCR run on the 5' RACE reads, TCRdb lists one record per CDR3 protein. In the table there are 700,000 to 900,000 distinct CDR3 sequences, 20% to 30% of which are singletons. This entry belongs to a study of blood T cells in healthy people across ages. After removal of 2 bases from V and 4 bases from J, the junction contained 9 bases not matched to a gene. The CDR3 is 17 residues long. Per germline, CDR1 MNHEY and CDR2 SVGAGI. The same sample was also used in a study of T cells of mothers and their children. That investigation notes: Slightly higher but non-significant overlap marked related mother-child pairs versus unrelated pairs.

This TCR derives from a boy aged 5-17 years in good health. The sample consisted of blood. The chain combines TRBV6-5 with TRBJ2-5; TRBD2 matches 11 bases. As DNA, the CDR3 is TGTGCCAGCAGTTACCGGGGGACTAGCGGAGTCGGAGAGACCCAGTACTTC. Translation: CASSYRGTSGVGETQYF.